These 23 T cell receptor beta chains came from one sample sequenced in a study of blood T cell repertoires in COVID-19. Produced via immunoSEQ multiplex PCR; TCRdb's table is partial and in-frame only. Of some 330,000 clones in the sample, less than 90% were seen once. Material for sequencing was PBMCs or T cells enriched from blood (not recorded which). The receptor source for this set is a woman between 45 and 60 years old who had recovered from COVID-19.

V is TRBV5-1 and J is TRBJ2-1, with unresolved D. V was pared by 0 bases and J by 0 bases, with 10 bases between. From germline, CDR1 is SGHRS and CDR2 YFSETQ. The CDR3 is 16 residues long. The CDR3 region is CASSLAVVPSYNEQFF. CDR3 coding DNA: TGCGCCAGCAGCTTGGCCGTAGTCCCCTCCTACAATGAGCAGTTCTTC.

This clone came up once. The CDR3 DNA follows: TGCGCCAGCAGCTTGGGAACCGGGACACTCTACAATGAGCAGTTCTTC. It codes for CASSLGTGTLYNEQFF. V and J are TRBV5-1 and TRBJ2-1; a possible D gene is TRBD1 (6 bases). V lost 0 bases, J lost 3 bases, and 13 bases lay in between. In germline, CDR1 is SGHRS, CDR2 YFSETQ. CDR3 length: 16 amino acids.

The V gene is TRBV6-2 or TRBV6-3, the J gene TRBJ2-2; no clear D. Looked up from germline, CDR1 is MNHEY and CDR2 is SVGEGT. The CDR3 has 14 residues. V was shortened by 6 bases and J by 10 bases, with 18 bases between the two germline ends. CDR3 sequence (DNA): TGTGCCAGCAGCAAACCCTCAGGCCCTGCGGAGCTGTTTTTT. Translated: CASSKPSGPAELFF.

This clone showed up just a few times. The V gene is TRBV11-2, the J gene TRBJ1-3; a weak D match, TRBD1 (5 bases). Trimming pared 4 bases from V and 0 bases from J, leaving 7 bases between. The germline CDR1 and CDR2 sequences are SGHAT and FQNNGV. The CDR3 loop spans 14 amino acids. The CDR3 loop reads CASSWGDSGNTIYF. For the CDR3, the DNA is TGTGCCAGCAGCTGGGGGGACTCTGGAAACACCATATATTTT.

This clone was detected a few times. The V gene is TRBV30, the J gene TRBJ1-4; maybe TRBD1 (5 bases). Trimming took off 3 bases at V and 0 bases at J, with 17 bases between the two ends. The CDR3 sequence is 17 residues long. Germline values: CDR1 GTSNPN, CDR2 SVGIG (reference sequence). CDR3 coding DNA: TGTGCCTGGAGACCCTACTGGGGGGTTCCAACTAATGAAAAACTGTTTTTT. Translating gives CAWRPYWGVPTNEKLFF.

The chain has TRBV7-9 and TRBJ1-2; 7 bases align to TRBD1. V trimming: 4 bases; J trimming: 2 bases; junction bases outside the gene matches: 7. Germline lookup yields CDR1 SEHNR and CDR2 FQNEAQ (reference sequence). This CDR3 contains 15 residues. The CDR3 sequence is CASSSDRASNYGYTF. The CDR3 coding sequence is TGTGCCAGCAGCTCCGACAGGGCATCAAACTATGGCTACACCTTC.

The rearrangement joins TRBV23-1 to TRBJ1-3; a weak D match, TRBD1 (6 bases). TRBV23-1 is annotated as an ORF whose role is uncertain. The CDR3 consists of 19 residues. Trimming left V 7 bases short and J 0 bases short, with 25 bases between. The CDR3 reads CASTLHSGSGHNSGNTIYF. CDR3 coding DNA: TGCGCCAGCACCCTACATTCGGGCTCGGGACACAACTCTGGAAACACCATATATTTT.

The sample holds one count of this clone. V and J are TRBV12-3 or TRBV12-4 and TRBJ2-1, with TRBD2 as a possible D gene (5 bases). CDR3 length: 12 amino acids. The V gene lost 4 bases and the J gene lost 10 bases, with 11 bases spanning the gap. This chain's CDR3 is CASSWSSGEQFF. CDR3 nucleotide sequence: TGTGCCAGCAGTTGGAGTTCGGGAGAGCAGTTCTTC.

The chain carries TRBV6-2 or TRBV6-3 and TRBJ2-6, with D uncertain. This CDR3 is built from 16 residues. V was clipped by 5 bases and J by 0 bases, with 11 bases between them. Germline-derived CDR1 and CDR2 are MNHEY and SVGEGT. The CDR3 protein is CASSLPRGSGANVLTF. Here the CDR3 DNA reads TGTGCCAGCAGTCTCCCTAGAGGCTCTGGGGCCAACGTCCTGACTTTC.

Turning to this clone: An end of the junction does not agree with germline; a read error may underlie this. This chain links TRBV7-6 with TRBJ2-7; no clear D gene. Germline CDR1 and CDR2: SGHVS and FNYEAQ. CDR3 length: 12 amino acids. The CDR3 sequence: CASSLASSEQYF. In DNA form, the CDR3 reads TGTGCCAGCAGCTTAGCATCCTCCGAGCAGTACTTC.

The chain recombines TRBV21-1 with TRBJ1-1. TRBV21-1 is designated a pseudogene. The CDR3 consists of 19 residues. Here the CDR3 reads CASSKRLWRWGGVNTEAFF. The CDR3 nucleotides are TGTGCCAGCAGCAAAAGACTGTGGCGGTGGGGCGGGGTTAACACTGAAGCTTTCTTT.

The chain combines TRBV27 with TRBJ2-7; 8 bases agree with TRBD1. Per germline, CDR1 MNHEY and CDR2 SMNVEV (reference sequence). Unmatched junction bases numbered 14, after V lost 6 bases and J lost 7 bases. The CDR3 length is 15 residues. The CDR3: CASSFRQTGVGEQYF. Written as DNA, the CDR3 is TGTGCCAGCAGCTTTCGCCAGACAGGGGTAGGGGAGCAGTACTTC.

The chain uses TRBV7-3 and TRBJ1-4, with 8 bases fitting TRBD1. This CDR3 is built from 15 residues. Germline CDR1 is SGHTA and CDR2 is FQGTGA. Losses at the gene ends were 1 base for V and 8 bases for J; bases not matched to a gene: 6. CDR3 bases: TGTGCCAGCAGCTTAAAAGGACAGGGAGGAGAAAAACTGTTTTTT. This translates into CASSLKGQGGEKLFF.

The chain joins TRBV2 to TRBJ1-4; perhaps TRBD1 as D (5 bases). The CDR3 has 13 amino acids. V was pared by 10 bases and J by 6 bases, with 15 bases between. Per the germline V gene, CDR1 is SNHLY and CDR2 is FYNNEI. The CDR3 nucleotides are TGTGCCACCGGGGGGGTGAGCGATGAAAAACTGTTTTTT. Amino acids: CATGGVSDEKLFF.

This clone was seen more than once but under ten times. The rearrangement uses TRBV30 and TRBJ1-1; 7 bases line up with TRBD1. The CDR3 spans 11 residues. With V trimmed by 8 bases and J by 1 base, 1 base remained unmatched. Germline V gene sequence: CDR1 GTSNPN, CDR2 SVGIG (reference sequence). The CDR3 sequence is CAGTENTEAFF. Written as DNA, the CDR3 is TGTGCCGGGACAGAGAACACTGAAGCTTTCTTT.

CDR3 sequence: CASSQDSRGTGANNEQFF. As DNA, the CDR3 is TGCGCCAGCAGCCAAGATAGTAGGGGCACAGGGGCTAACAATGAGCAGTTCTTC. The rearrangement links TRBV4-3 to TRBJ2-1, with TRBD1 identical over 7 bases. Germline lookup yields CDR1 LGHNA and CDR2 YSLEER. The CDR3 has 18 amino acids. Trimming took 0 bases from V and 5 from J; bases not matched to a gene: 13.

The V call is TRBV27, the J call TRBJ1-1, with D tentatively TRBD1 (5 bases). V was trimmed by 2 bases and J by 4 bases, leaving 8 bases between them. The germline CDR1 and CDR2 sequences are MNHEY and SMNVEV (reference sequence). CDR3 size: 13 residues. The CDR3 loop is CASSLRGSTEAFF. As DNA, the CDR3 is TGTGCCAGCAGTTTAAGGGGATCCACTGAAGCTTTCTTT.

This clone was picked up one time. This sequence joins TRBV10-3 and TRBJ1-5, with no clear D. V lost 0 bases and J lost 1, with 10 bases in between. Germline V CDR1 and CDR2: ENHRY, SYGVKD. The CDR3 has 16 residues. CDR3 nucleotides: TGTGCCATCAGTGAGTCGCGCCAGGTCAGCAATCAGCCCCAGCATTTT. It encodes CAISESRQVSNQPQHF.

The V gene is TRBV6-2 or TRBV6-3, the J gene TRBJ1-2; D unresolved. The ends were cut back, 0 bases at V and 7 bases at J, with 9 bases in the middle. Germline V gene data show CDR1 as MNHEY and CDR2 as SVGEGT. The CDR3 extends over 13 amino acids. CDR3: CASSYSPQFGYTF. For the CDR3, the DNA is TGTGCCAGCAGTTACTCGCCACAGTTTGGCTACACCTTC.

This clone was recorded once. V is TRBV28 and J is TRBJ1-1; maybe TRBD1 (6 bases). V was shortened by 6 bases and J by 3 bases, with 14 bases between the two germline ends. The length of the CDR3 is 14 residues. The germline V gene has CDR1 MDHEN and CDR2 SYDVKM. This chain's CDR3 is CASSTGTLYTEAFF. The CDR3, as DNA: TGTGCCAGCAGCACAGGGACACTATACACTGAAGCTTTCTTT.

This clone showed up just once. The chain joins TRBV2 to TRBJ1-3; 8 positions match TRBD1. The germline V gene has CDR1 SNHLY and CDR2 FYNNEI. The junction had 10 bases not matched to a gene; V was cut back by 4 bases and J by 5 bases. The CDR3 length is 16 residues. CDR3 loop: CASSGADRAPRNTIYF. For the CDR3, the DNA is TGTGCCAGCAGTGGGGCGGACAGGGCCCCAAGAAACACCATATATTTT.

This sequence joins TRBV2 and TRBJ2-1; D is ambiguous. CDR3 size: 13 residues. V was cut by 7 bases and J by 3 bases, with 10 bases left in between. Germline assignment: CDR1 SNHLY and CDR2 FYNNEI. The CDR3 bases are TGTGCCAGCATGCGACTCCTCTACAATGAGCAGTTCTTC. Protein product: CASMRLLYNEQFF.

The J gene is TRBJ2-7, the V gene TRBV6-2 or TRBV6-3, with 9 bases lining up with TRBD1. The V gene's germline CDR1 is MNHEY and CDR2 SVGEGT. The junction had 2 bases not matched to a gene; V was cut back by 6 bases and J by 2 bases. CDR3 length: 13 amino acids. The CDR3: CASSRDRAYEQYF. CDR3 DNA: TGTGCCAGCAGCCGGGACAGGGCCTACGAGCAGTACTTC.